This record looks at one T cell receptor (beta chain) sequence and its context. Unique molecular identifiers featured in each of the TCR beta cDNA libraries. TCRdb itself ran the PCR reads through MiXCR, one entry per CDR3 protein. The table records 170,000 or so distinct CDR3 sequences, roughly 31% of them present only once. This sample is part of a study of post-analysis software for immune sequencing data. For the study at large: Included among the disease courses, which were recorded for the cohort, were relapsing-remitting, secondary progressive and progressive-relapsing multiple sclerosis.

This clonotype was sampled from a girl aged 5-17 years with multiple sclerosis. Specimen: blood.

The CDR3 is CASSGDTQNTEAFF. For the CDR3, the DNA is TGCGCCAGCAGCGGGGACACCCAGAACACTGAAGCTTTCTTT. This sequence joins TRBV5-1 and TRBJ1-1, with a weak D call TRBD1 (6 bases). V was cut by 4 bases and J by 1 base, with 11 bases left in between. CDR3 length: 14 amino acids. Per germline, CDR1 SGHRS and CDR2 YFSETQ.